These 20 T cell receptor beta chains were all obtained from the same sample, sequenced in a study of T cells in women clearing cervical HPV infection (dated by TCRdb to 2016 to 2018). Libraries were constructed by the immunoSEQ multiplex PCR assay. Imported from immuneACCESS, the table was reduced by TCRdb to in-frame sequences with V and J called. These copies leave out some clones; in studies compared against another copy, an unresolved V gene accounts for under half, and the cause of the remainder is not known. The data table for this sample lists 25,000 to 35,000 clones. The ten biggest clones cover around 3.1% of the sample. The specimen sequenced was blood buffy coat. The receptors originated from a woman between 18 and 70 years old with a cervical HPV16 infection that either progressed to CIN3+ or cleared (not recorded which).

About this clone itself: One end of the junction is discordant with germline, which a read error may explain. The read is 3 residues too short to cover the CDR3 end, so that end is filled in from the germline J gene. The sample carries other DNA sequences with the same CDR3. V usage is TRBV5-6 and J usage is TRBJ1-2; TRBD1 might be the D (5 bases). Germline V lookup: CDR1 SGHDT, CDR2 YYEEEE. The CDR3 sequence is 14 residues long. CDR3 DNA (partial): TGTGCCAGCAGCTTCAGGGATCTGATCTATGGA. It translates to CASSFRDLIYG. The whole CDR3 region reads CASSFRDLIYGYTF.

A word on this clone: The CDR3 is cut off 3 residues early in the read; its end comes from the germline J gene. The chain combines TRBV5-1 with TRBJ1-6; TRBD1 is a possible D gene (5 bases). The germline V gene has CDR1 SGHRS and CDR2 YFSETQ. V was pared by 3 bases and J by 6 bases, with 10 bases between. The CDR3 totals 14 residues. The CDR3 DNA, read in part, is TGCGCCAGCAGCTATGCGACAGCTAATTCACCC. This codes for CASSYATANSP. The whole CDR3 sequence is CASSYATANSPLHF. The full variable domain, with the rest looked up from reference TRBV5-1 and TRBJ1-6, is KAGVTQTPRYLIKTRGQQVTLSCSPISGHRSVSWYQQTPGQGLQFLFEYFSETQRNKGNFPGRFSGRQFSNSRSEMNVSTLELGDSALYLCASSYATANSPLHFGNGTRLTVT.

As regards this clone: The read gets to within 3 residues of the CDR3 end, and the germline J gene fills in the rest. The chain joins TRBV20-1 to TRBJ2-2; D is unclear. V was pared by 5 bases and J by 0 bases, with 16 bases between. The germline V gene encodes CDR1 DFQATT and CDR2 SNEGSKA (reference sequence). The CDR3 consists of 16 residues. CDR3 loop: CSAPPELKTNTGELFF. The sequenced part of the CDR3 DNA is TGCAGTGCTCCTCCTGAGCTTAAAACGAACACCGGGGAG.

Here the CDR3 reads CASTRQGPMGEQYF. CDR3 bases read: TGTGCCAGCACCCGACAGGGGCCCATGGGCGAG. The chain carries TRBV6-2 or TRBV6-3 and TRBJ2-7; TRBD1 matches 8 bases. The read is 3 residues too short to cover the CDR3 end, so that end is filled in from the germline J gene. The CDR3 is made up of 14 amino acids. The V segment lost 7 bases and the J segment 6 bases; nucleotides outside the gene matches: 11. Germline CDR1 reads MNHEY; CDR2 reads SVGEGT.

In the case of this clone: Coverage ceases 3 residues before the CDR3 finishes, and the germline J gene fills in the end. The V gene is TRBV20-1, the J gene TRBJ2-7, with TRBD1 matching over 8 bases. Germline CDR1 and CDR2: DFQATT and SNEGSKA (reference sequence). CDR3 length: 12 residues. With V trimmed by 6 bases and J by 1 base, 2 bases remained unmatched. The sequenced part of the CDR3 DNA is TGCAGTGCCCGGGACAGGTCCTACGAG. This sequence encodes CSARDRSYE. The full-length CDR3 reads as CSARDRSYEQYF.

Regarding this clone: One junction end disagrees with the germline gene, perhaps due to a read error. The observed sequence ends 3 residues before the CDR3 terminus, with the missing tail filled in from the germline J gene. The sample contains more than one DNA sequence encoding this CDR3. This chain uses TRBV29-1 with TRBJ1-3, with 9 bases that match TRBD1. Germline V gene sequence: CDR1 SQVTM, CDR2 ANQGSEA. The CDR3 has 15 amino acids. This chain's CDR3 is CSVPEDRGSGNTIYF. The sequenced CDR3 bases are TGCAGCGTGCCTGAGGACAGGGGCTCTGGAAACACA.

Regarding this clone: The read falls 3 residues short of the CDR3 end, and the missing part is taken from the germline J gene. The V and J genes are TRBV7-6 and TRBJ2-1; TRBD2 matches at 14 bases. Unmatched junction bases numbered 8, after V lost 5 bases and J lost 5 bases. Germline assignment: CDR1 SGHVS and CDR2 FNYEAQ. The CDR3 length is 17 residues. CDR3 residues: CASSPRGLAGGHNEQFF. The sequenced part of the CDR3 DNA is TGTGCCAGCAGCCCCCGCGGACTAGCGGGGGGCCACAATGAG.

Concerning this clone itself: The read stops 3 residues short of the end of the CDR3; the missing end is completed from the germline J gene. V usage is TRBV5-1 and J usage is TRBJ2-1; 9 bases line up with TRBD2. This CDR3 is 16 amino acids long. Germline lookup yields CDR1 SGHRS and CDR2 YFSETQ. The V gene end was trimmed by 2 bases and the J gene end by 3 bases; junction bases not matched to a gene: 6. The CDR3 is CASSFLKRGVYNEQFF. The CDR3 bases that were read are TGCGCCAGCAGCTTTCTAAAGCGGGGGGTCTACAATGAG.

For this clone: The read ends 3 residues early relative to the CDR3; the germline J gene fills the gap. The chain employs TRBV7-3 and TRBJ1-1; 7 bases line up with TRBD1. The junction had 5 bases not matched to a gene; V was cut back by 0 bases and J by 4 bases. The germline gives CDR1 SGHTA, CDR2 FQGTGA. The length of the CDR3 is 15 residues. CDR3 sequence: CASSLTPGQTTEAFF. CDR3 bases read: TGTGCCAGCAGCTTAACTCCGGGACAGACCACTGAA.

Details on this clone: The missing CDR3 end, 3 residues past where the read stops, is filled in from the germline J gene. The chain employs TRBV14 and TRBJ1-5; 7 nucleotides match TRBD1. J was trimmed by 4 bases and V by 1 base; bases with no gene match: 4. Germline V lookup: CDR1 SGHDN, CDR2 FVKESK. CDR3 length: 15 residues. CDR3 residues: CASSQASGQNQPQHF. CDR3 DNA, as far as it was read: TGTGCCAGCAGCCAAGCCTCGGGACAGAATCAGCCC.

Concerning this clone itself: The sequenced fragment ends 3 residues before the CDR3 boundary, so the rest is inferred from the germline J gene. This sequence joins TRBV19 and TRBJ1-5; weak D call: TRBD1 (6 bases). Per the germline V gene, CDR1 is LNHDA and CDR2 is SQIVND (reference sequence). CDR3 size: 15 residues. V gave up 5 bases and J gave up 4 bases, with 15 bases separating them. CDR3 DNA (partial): TGTGCCAGTAGTTTAAGACAGGACCCAAATCAGCCC. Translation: CASSLRQDPNQP. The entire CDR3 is CASSLRQDPNQPQHF. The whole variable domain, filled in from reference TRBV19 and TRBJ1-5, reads DGGITQSPKYLFRKEGQNVTLSCEQNLNHDAMYWYRQDPGQGLRLIYYSQIVNDFQKGDIAEGYSVSREKKESFPLTVTSAQKNPTAFYLCASSLRQDPNQPQHFGDGTRLSIL.

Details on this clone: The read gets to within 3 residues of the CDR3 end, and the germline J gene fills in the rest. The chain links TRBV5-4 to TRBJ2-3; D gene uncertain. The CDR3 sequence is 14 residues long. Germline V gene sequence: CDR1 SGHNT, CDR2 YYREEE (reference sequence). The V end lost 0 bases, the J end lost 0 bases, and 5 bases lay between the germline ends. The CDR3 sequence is CASSLAFSTDTQYF. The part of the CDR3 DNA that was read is TGTGCCAGCAGCTTGGCGTTCAGCACAGATACG.

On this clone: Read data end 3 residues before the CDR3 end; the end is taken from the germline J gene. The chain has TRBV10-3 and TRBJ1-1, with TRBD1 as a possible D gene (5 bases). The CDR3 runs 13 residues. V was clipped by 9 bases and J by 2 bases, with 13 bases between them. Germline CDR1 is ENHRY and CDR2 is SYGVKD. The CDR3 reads CAITSTANTEAFF. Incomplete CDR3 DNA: TGTGCCATTACATCGACAGCCAACACTGAA.

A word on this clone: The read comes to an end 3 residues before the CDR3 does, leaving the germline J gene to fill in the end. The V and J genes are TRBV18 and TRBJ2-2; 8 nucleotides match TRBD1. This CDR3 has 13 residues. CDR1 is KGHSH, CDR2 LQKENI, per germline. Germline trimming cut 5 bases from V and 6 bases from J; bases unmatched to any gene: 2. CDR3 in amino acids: CASSADRAGELFF. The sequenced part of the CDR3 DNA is TGTGCCAGCTCAGCGGACAGGGCCGGGGAG.

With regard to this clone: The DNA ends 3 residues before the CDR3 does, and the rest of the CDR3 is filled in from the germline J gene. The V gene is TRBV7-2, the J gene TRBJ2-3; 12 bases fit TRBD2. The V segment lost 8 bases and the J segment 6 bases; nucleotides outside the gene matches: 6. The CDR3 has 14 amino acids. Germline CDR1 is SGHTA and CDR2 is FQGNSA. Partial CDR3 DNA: TGTGCCAGCGCCACTAGCGGGGGGAAGGATACG. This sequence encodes CASATSGGKDT. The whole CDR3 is CASATSGGKDTQYF.

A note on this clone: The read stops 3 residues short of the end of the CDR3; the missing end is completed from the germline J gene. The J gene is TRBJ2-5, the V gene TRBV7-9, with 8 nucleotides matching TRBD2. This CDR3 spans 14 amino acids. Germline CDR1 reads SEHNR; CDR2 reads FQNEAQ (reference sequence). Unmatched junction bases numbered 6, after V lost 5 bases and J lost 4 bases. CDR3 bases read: TGTGCCAGCAGCGGTAGCGGGGCAGGAGAGACC. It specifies CASSGSGAGET. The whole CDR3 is CASSGSGAGETQYF.

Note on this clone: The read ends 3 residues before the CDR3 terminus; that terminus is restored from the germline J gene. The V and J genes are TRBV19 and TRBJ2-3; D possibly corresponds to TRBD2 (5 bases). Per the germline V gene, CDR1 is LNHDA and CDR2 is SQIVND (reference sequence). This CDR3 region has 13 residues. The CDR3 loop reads CASSPHGAETQYF. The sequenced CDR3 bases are TGTGCCAGTAGCCCTCATGGAGCGGAGACG.

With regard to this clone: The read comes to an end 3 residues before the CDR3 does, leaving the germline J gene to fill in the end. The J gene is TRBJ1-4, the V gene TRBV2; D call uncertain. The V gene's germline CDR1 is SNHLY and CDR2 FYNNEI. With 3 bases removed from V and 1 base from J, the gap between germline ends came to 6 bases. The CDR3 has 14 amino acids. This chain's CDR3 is CASSEYRTNEKLFF. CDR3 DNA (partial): TGTGCCAGCAGTGAGTACAGAACTAATGAAAAA.

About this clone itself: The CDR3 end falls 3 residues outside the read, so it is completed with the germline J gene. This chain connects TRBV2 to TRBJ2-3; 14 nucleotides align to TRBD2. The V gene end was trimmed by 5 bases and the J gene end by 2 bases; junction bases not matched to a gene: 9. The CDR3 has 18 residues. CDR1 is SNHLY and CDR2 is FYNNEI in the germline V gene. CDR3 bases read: TGTGCCAGCAGTCGCACCCGACTAGCGGGGGGGCCCACAGATACG. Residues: CASSRTRLAGGPTDT. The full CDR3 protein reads CASSRTRLAGGPTDTQYF.

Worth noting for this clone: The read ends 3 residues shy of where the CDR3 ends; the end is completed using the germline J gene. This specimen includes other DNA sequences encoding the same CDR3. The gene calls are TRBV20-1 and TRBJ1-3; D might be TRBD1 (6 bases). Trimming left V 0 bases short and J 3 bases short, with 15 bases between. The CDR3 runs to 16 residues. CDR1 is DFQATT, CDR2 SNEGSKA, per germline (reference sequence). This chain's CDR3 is CSAREGAEVGGNTIYF. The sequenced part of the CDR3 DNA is TGCAGTGCTAGAGAGGGGGCCGAGGTTGGTGGAAACACC.